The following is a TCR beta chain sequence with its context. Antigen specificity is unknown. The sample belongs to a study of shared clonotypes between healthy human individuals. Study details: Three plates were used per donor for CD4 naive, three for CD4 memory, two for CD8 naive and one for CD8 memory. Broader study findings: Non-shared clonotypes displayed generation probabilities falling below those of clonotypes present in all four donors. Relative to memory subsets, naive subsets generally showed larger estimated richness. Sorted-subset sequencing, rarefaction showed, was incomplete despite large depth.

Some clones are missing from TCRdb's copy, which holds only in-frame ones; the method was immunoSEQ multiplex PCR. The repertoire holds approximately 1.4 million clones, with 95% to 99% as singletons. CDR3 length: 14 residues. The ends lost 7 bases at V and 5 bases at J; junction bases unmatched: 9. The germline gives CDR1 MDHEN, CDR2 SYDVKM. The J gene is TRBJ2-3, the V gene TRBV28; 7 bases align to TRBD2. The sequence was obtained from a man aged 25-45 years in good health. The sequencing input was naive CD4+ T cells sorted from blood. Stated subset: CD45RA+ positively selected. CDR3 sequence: CASTTSASGDTQYF. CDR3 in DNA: TGTGCCAGCACTACTAGCGCCTCCGGAGATACGCAGTATTTT.